Shown below are 21 T cell receptor beta chains from a single sample sequenced in a study of blood T cell repertoires in COVID-19. Assay used: immunoSEQ multiplex PCR; TCRdb lists only in-frame clones, some missing. The repertoire consists of some 98,000 clones, with more than 65% occurring once and the leading ten covering 20% to 25%. Sequenced: peripheral blood. All receptors come from a man in his 60s with acute or convalescent COVID-19.

V gene TRBV4-2 combines with J gene TRBJ2-7; 10 bases agree with TRBD2. The germline V gene encodes CDR1 LGHNA and CDR2 YNFKEQ. The V and J ends lost 5 bases and 5 bases, in that order; junction bases with no gene match: 12. This CDR3 has 16 residues. CDR3 in DNA: TGTGCCAGCAGCGGTTATAGCGGGGGGCGTTTTAACGAGCAGTACTTC. Its protein product is CASSGYSGGRFNEQYF.

The rearrangement links TRBV2 to TRBJ2-5, with D maybe TRBD1 (6 bases). The germline CDR1 and CDR2 sequences are SNHLY and FYNNEI. The length of the CDR3 is 15 residues. V was shortened by 4 bases and J by 2 bases, with 14 bases between the two germline ends. This CDR3 is CASSGVGAKQETQYF. The CDR3 bases are TGTGCCAGCAGTGGGGTGGGGGCGAAGCAAGAGACCCAGTACTTC.

This sequence joins TRBV27 and TRBJ1-1, with 7 bases lining up with TRBD1. The CDR3 length is 16 residues. The V gene's germline CDR1 is MNHEY and CDR2 SMNVEV (reference sequence). Losses at the gene ends were 4 bases for V and 4 bases for J; bases not matched to a gene: 12. This CDR3 reads CASSWTGGARGTEAFF. The CDR3 nucleotides are TGTGCCAGCAGTTGGACAGGCGGGGCCCGTGGCACTGAAGCTTTCTTT.

The rearrangement links TRBV7-9 to TRBJ2-5; the match to TRBD1 covers 8 bases. Germline trimming cut 4 bases from V and 5 bases from J; bases unmatched to any gene: 12. The CDR3 runs to 16 residues. Per germline, CDR1 SEHNR and CDR2 FQNEAQ (reference sequence). CDR3 sequence (DNA): TGTGCCAGCAGCTCCCGCGTAACAGGGGGGAGGGAGACCCAGTACTTC. Encoded protein: CASSSRVTGGRETQYF.

The V call is TRBV16, the J call TRBJ2-7; a weak D match, TRBD1 (5 bases). The ends were cut back, 0 bases at V and 3 bases at J, with 12 bases in the middle. Germline-derived CDR1 and CDR2 are KGHSY and FQNENV. The CDR3 length is 15 residues. Written as DNA, the CDR3 is TGTGCCAGCAGCCAATCCCCAGGGCCCCTCTACGAGCAGTACTTC. It translates to CASSQSPGPLYEQYF.

This chain links TRBV28 with TRBJ2-7; TRBD1 agrees at 7 bases. CDR1 and CDR2 (germline): MDHEN, SYDVKM. The trim removed 8 bases at V and 4 bases at J, leaving 11 bases unmatched. CDR3 length: 14 residues. The CDR3: CASGQTRDRYEQYF. The CDR3 DNA sequence: TGTGCCAGCGGCCAAACTCGGGACAGATACGAGCAGTACTTC.

This sequence joins TRBV2 and TRBJ1-2; 7 bases agree with TRBD1. V was clipped by 6 bases and J by 2 bases; unmatched bases: 12. The CDR3 contains 16 residues. Germline V gene data show CDR1 as SNHLY and CDR2 as FYNNEI. The CDR3 region is CASSLVGGAVNYGYTF. In DNA, the CDR3 is TGTGCCAGCAGCCTCGTAGGGGGCGCCGTCAACTATGGCTACACCTTC.

The chain links TRBV7-6 to TRBJ2-2, with D possibly matching TRBD1 (5 bases). The V and J ends lost 5 bases and 0 bases respectively, with 13 bases between them. The CDR3 consists of 16 residues. Germline V gene sequence: CDR1 SGHVS, CDR2 FNYEAQ. CDR3 protein: CASSEDDSANTGELFF. CDR3 nucleotide sequence: TGTGCCAGCAGCGAAGACGACAGCGCGAACACCGGGGAGCTGTTTTTT.

This rearrangement joins TRBV7-2 to TRBJ1-3; D may be TRBD1 (5 bases). The length of the CDR3 is 16 residues. The V end was cut by 1 base, the J end by 4 bases, with 14 bases between. Germline CDR1 reads SGHTA; CDR2 reads FQGNSA. The CDR3 coding sequence is TGTGCCAGCAGCTTAGTCGGAGGGGCTGGAGGAAACACCATATATTTT. Its protein product is CASSLVGGAGGNTIYF.

V gene TRBV29-1 combines with J gene TRBJ2-1; TRBD1 is a possible D gene (5 bases). V lost 2 bases and J lost 4, with 9 bases in between. Germline V gene sequence: CDR1 SQVTM, CDR2 ANQGSEA. This CDR3 region has 13 residues. The CDR3, as DNA: TGCAGCGTTGAATGGCAGGGATACAATGAGCAGTTCTTC. Translation: CSVEWQGYNEQFF.

The chain employs TRBV5-5 and TRBJ1-3; D remains unclear. Trimming cost V 1 base and J 3 bases, with 14 bases left between them. Germline values: CDR1 SGHKS, CDR2 YYEKEE (reference sequence). This CDR3 contains 16 residues. This CDR3 reads CASSLIGRNIGNTIYF. The CDR3 DNA is TGTGCCAGCAGCTTGATTGGCAGAAACATTGGAAACACCATATATTTT.

This chain connects TRBV5-1 to TRBJ2-1, with TRBD1 identical over 10 bases. The CDR3 covers 15 residues. V was pared by 0 bases and J by 7 bases, with 4 bases of the junction left unmatched. Looked up from germline, CDR1 is SGHRS and CDR2 is YFSETQ. CDR3 DNA: TGCGCCAGCAGCTTGGGGACAGGGGGGAGTAATGAGCAGTTCTTC. Translation gives CASSLGTGGSNEQFF.

The chain employs TRBV2 and TRBJ1-5, with D tentatively TRBD1 (5 bases). V was cut by 5 bases and J by 0 bases, with 8 bases left in between. This CDR3 contains 14 residues. CDR1 SNHLY and CDR2 FYNNEI come from the germline V gene. CDR3 sequence reads: CASSYRYSNQPQHF. Here the CDR3 DNA reads TGTGCCAGCAGTTACAGGTATAGCAATCAGCCCCAGCATTTT.

The chain recombines TRBV3-1 (or the pseudogene TRBV3-2) with TRBJ1-6; weak D call: TRBD1 (5 bases). Trimming cost V 4 bases and J 9 bases, with 16 bases left between them. The germline CDR1 and CDR2 sequences are LGHDT and YNNKEL (reference sequence). The CDR3 covers 15 residues. The CDR3 protein is CASSRQGTVRSPLHF. Here the CDR3 DNA reads TGTGCCAGCAGCCGGCAGGGTACTGTTCGTTCACCCCTCCACTTT.

The chain has TRBV7-2 and TRBJ1-2; TRBD1 aligns across 10 bases. V shed 2 bases, J shed 8 bases, and the junction held 17 bases outside the gene matches. The CDR3 sequence is 18 residues long. Germline CDR1 is SGHTA and CDR2 is FQGNSA. CDR3 loop: CASSLRYNTRTGGEGYTF. The CDR3 DNA reads as TGTGCCAGCAGCTTAAGATACAACACTAGGACAGGGGGGGAAGGCTACACCTTC.

The genes are TRBV19 and TRBJ2-3, with 11 bases lining up with TRBD2. The V segment lost 4 bases and the J segment 6 bases; nucleotides outside the gene matches: 6. Germline CDR1 LNHDA, CDR2 SQIVND (reference sequence). This CDR3 contains 15 residues. The CDR3 sequence: CASSTSGGRGDTQYF. CDR3 bases: TGTGCCAGTAGTACTAGCGGGGGGCGTGGGGATACGCAGTATTTT.

The rearrangement joins TRBV6-1 to TRBJ2-1; the D gene is possibly TRBD2 (5 bases). Germline values: CDR1 MNHNS, CDR2 SASEGT. Trimming shortened V by 0 bases and J by 8 bases, and 14 bases separated the two germline ends. The CDR3 totals 15 residues. The CDR3 here is CASSEAQASGYEQFF. CDR3 bases: TGTGCCAGCAGTGAAGCGCAGGCTTCGGGATATGAGCAGTTCTTC.

The chain joins TRBV19 to TRBJ1-6, with unresolved D. The V and J ends lost 4 bases and 0 bases respectively, with 10 bases between them. Germline loops: CDR1 LNHDA, CDR2 SQIVND (reference sequence). The CDR3 has 16 residues. CDR3 loop: CASSTAFGSYNSPLHF. The CDR3 nucleotides are TGTGCCAGTAGTACCGCCTTCGGCTCCTATAATTCACCCCTCCACTTT.

The CDR3 bases are TGTGCCAGCAGCCCGGGACAGGGAAGCAATCAGCCCCAGCATTTT. Amino acids: CASSPGQGSNQPQHF. V gene TRBV5-6 combines with J gene TRBJ1-5; TRBD1 matches at 9 bases. Germline V gene lookup returns CDR1 SGHDT and CDR2 YYEEEE. This CDR3 comprises 15 residues. V lost 4 bases to trimming and J lost 1 base; unmatched junction nucleotides: 3.

This clone was found once. The chain recombines TRBV6-5 with TRBJ1-2; 7 nucleotides agree with TRBD1. The V gene's germline CDR1 is MNHEY and CDR2 SVGAGI. The CDR3 covers 11 residues. With V trimmed by 7 bases and J by 8 bases, 4 bases remained unmatched. The CDR3 region is CASKTGIGYTF. The CDR3 nucleotides are TGTGCCAGCAAGACAGGGATAGGCTACACCTTC.

The genes are TRBV3-1 (or the pseudogene TRBV3-2) and TRBJ2-1; 13 positions agree with TRBD2. V was pared by 0 bases and J by 6 bases, with 2 bases of the junction left unmatched. Germline-derived CDR1 and CDR2 are LGHDT and YNNKEL (reference sequence). The CDR3 is made up of 16 amino acids. Here the CDR3 reads CASSQERLAGGNEQFF. The CDR3 DNA follows: TGTGCCAGCAGCCAAGAACGACTAGCGGGGGGCAATGAGCAGTTCTTC.